This T cell receptor (beta chain) was obtained from a study of blood T cell repertoires in COVID-19. Assay: immunoSEQ multiplex PCR; the TCRdb copy retains only in-frame clones and omits some. The table has hundreds of thousands of clones, 80% to 90% seen once; the top ten hold 1.1%. Germline V gives CDR1 ENHRY, CDR2 SYGVKD. The CDR3 loop spans 15 amino acids. About this clone itself: The junction does not match germline at one end; this may be a read error.

Those enrolled, adults aged 18 to 89 years, came from 20 to 25 US areas. Two negative PCRs, clearance, or symptom resolution were required of recovered Cohort 3 donors. The chain links TRBV10-3 to TRBJ2-4; TRBD2 agrees at 7 bases. The receptor comes from a man aged 30 to 39 who had recovered from COVID-19. The sample was PBMCs or T cells enriched from blood (not recorded which). In nucleotides, the CDR3 is TGTGCCATCAGTGAGTCGCTAGCGGATAAAAACGTTCAGTACTTC. Encoded protein: CAISESLADKNVQYF.